This TCR beta chain was recorded in a study of T cell responses to AZD1222 COVID-19 vaccine. General study points: Two AZD1222 doses significantly raised spike-specific TCR breadth and depth over controls. Seropositive status at baseline applied to only 6 or 7 AZD1222 recipients. Repertoires were collected only later (after the peak T cell response had occurred).

Remarks on this clone: What it recognizes is unknown.

After removal of 2 bases from V and 7 bases from J, the junction contained 6 bases not matched to a gene. Germline CDR1 reads MDHEN; CDR2 reads SYDVKM. The CDR3 has 14 amino acids. Produced via immunoSEQ multiplex PCR; TCRdb's table is partial and in-frame only. The sample shows about 150,000 clones, about 86% of them seen only once. The sequencing used peripheral blood, collected on day 0 of MenACWY control vaccination. The TCR sequence derives from an adult in good health. J is TRBJ1-1 and V is TRBV28, with 8 bases that match TRBD1. CDR3 in amino acids: CASSLAYRGNEAFF. The CDR3, as DNA: TGTGCCAGCAGTTTAGCGTACAGGGGGAATGAAGCTTTCTTT. Looking up the rest from reference TRBV28 and TRBJ1-1 gives the full variable domain: DVKVTQSSRYLVKRTGEKVFLECVQDMDHENMFWYRQDPGLGLRLIYFSYDVKMKEKGDIPEGYSVSREKKERFSLILESASTNQTSMYLCASSLAYRGNEAFFGQGTRLTVV.